This T cell receptor (beta chain) was identified in a study of T cell changes during pregnancy in multiple sclerosis. This clone has a handful of counts. Using immunoSEQ multiplex PCR, the repertoire was profiled, and TCRdb retains in-frame clones only, with some absent. The profile shows about 40,000 clones, approximately 88% of them singletons. CDR3 length equals 14 residues. Germline lookup yields CDR1 MRHNA and CDR2 SNTAGT. Trimming removed 3 bases from V and 4 bases from J; junction bases left unmatched: 5. This chain links TRBV6-4 with TRBJ2-7, with 8 nucleotides matching TRBD2. The clonotype originates from a female donor in good health, enrolled as a control in a pregnancy study. Sequencing was performed on peripheral blood, taken in the first trimester of pregnancy. The CDR3 bases are TGTGCCAGCAGTGAACGGGAGGGCGGATACGAGCAGTACTTC. It encodes CASSEREGGYEQYF.